This TCR beta chain was sequenced during a study of blood T cell repertoires in COVID-19. As for the study in general: Whether acute or convalescent, the COVID-19 samples came from the United States, Italy and Spain.

Germline V gene sequence: CDR1 MGHDK, CDR2 SYGVNS. This CDR3 contains 16 residues. V was pared by 6 bases and J by 2 bases, with 17 bases between. Cohort assignment relied on participant-reported clinical history. Two consecutive negative NP/OP PCR tests, clearance, or resolved symptoms defined Cohort 3 recovery. Original data processing: How many nucleated cells were present was estimated from reference gene primer amplification. Produced via immunoSEQ multiplex PCR; TCRdb's table is partial and in-frame only. V, J and clone size were drawn from that table, and D and trimming were deduced from the DNA. The sample carries 200,000 to 250,000 clones, nearly 90% recorded once.

The origin of this receptor is a man aged 30-40 years who had recovered from COVID-19. The V gene is TRBV25-1, the J gene TRBJ2-1; D uncertain. The specimen was PBMCs or T cells enriched from blood (not recorded which). The CDR3, as DNA: TGTGCCAGCAGCAAGTCGGGTAGCCTAACCTACAATGAGCAGTTCTTC. It translates to CASSKSGSLTYNEQFF.